This T cell receptor beta chain is from a study of blood T cell repertoires in COVID-19. TCRdb's table, derived via immunoSEQ multiplex PCR, lists solely in-frame clones and lacks some. This table has about 220,000 clones, roughly 80% appearing once. Germline V lookup: CDR1 SGHTA, CDR2 FQGNSA. The CDR3 covers 14 residues. The V end was cut by 1 base, the J end by 4 bases, with 10 bases between. The material sequenced was peripheral blood. The chain employs TRBV7-2 and TRBJ1-1; D gene unclear. The clonotype originates from a woman aged 70-85 years with COVID-19, enrolled during active disease. Here the CDR3 DNA reads TGTGCCAGCAGCTTAGGGTATGGCGGCACTGAAGCTTTCTTT. It translates to CASSLGYGGTEAFF.